Sequencing of this TCR beta chain was carried out in a study of T cells in narcolepsy (dated by TCRdb to between 2018 and 2020). The study in broad terms: Patients with narcolepsy type 1 or type 2 (NT1, NT2) and healthy control donors were enrolled in the study. Autoreactive T cells targeting hypocretin neuron self-antigens (hypocretin, TRIB2) were sought in narcolepsy patients, and TCR Vbeta sequencing was used to track clonotypes in blood and CSF. Beyond this particular receptor, the publication reports: In plots comparing CSF and blood CD4+ T cell clonotypes from the same patient, HCRT-specific and TRIB2-specific autoreactive clonotypes were highlighted. According to the report, autoreactive clonotypes were detected serially in the blood of the same patients and of different patients, but not in healthy controls. No sequences matching autoreactive T cell clones were contained in some blood memory CD4+ repertoires from patients and controls. Numbers of sequenced blood memory CD4+ clonotypes were comparable, with averages of some 42,000 in patients and approximately 33,000 in controls.

The library relied on the immunoSEQ multiplex PCR assay. Here the immuneACCESS table is served through TCRdb, limited to in-frame sequences with V and J called. Missing clones are a known gap in these copies; in checked studies unresolved V genes cover under half, and the rest lacks a known reason. The sample table records roughly 25,000 clones; around 83% of these occur just once. Together, the top ten hold under 1.5% of the sample. Points on this clone: The antigen it recognizes is unknown. No base quality information exists; no much larger clone differs at one position.

The germline ends are 20 bases apart after V is trimmed by 4 bases and J by 6 bases. The CDR3 starts with the cysteine, ends with the phenylalanine, and has 16 residues. Only the CDR3 DNA stays, 48 bases, in frame from base 1. CDR1 and CDR2 were assigned from the germline V gene as SGHTA and FQGTGA. Memory CD4+ T cells were sorted ex vivo from peripheral blood of narcolepsy patients and healthy controls for TCR Vbeta sequencing. The sequenced material came from CD45RA- memory CD4+ T cells from PBMCs. The cell subset or site label, as the study defines it: memory T cells sorted ex vivo from peripheral blood. This chain joins TRBV7-3 to TRBJ2-3, and possibly TRBD1, on 7 matching bases. The clonotype was recovered from a human donor with narcolepsy. The CDR3 corresponds to CASSSTPGEGQDTQYF. In nucleotide form, the sequence is TGTGCCAGCAGCTCTACACCGGGAGAGGGACAGGATACGCAGTATTTT.